This T cell receptor (beta chain) was sequenced in a study of T cell repertoires in cytomegalovirus infection. Turning to the study itself: TCR beta signatures that were public indicated CMV infection and matching HLA type. Whole-study results and caveats: Within the response measured ex vivo, HLA-C-restricted CMV-specific TCR beta clonotypes were dominant. Summed frequency of public TCR beta families distinguished CMV carriers with the relevant HLA.

Germline V CDR1 and CDR2: SGHTA, FQGNSA. The V gene lost 1 base and the J gene lost 2 bases, with 12 bases spanning the gap. The CDR3 runs to 16 residues. Notes on this clonotype: Its antigen is not identified. With a much larger clone just one base away, this may be a read error.

One entry per CDR3 protein results from TCRdb running MiXCR on the reads. The sample holds about 310,000 distinct CDR3 sequences; roughly a sixth are singletons and the top ten take around 12%. This clonotype originated in a human donor in good health (CMV status not recorded). Some clones in this sample may be carry-over from other donors' samples. The chain carries TRBV7-2 and TRBJ1-3; D may be TRBD1 (5 bases). The sequencing sample was made of PBMCs. Here the CDR3 reads CASSLVVGRAGNTIYF. The CDR3 nucleotides are TGTGCCAGCAGCTTAGTGGTCGGCAGGGCTGGAAACACCATATATTTT.